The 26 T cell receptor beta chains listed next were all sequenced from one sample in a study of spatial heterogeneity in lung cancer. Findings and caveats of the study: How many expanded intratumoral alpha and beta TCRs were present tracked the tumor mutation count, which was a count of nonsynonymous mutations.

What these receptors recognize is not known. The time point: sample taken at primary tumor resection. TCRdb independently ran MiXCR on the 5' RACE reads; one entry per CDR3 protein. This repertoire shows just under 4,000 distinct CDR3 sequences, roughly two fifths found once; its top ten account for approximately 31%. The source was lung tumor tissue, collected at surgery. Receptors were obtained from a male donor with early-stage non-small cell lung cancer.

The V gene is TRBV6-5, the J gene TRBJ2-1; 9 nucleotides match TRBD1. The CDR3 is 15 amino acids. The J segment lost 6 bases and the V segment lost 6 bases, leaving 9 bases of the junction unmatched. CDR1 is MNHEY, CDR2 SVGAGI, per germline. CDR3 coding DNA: TGTGCCAGCAGAGAACAGGGGGCGAACTTCAATGAGCAGTTCTTC. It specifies CASREQGANFNEQFF.

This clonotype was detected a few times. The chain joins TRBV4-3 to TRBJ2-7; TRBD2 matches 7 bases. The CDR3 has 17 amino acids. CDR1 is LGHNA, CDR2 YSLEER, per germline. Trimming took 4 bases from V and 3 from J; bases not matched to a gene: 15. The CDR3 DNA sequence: TGCGCCAGCAGCCCCCAGCCCTTGGGGGAGGGAGACTACGAGCAGTACTTC. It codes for CASSPQPLGEGDYEQYF.

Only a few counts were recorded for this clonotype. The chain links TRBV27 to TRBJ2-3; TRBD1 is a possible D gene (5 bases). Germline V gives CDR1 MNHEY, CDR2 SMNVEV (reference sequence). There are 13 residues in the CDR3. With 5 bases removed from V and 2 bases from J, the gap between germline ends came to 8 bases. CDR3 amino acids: CASSPGYTDTQYF. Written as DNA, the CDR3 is TGTGCCAGCAGTCCAGGGTACACAGATACGCAGTATTTT.

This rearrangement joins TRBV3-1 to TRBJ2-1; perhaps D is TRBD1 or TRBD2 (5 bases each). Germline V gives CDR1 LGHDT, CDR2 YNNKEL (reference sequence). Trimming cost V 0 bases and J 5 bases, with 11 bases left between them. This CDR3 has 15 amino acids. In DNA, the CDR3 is TGTGCCAGCAGCCAAGATCCGGGACCCCACAATGAGCAGTTCTTC. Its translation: CASSQDPGPHNEQFF.

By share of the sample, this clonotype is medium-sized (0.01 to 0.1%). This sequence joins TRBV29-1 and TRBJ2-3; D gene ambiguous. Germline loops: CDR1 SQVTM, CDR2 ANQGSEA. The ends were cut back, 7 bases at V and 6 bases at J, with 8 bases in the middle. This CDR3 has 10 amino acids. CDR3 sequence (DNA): TGCAGCGGGTTATCGGATACGCAGTATTTT. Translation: CSGLSDTQYF.

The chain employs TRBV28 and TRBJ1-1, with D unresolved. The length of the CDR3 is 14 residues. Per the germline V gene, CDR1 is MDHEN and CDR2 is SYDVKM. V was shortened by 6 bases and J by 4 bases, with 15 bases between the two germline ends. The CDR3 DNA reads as TGTGCCAGCAGCCGGCCAGCTCGGGTCACTGAAGCTTTCTTT. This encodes CASSRPARVTEAFF.

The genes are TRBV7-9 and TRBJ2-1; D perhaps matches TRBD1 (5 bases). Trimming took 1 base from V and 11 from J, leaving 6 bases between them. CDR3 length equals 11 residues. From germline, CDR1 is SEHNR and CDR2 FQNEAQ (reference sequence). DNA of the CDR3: TGTGCCAGCAGCTTAGAGGGGCAGCAGTTCTTC. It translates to CASSLEGQQFF.

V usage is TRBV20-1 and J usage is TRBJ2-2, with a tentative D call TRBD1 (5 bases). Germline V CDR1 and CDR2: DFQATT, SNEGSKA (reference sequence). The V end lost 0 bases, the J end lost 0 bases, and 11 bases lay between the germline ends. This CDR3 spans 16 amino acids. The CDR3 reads CSARDGRQPNTGELFF. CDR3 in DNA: TGCAGTGCTAGAGATGGAAGACAGCCGAACACCGGGGAGCTGTTTTTT.

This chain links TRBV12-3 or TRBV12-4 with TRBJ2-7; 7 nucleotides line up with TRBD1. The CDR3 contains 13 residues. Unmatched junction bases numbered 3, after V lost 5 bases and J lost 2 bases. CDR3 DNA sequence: TGTGCCAGCAGTCGGGACAGAGCCTACGAGCAGTACTTC. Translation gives CASSRDRAYEQYF.

This chain's CDR3 is CASTPGALRDTQYF. CDR3 nucleotides: TGTGCCAGCACTCCCGGGGCCCTTAGAGATACGCAGTATTTT. This sequence joins TRBV6-5 and TRBJ2-3; D is possibly TRBD1 or TRBD2 (5 bases each). Trimming removed 7 bases from V and 5 bases from J, with 16 bases in between. Germline CDR1 and CDR2: MNHEY and SVGAGI. This CDR3 contains 14 residues.

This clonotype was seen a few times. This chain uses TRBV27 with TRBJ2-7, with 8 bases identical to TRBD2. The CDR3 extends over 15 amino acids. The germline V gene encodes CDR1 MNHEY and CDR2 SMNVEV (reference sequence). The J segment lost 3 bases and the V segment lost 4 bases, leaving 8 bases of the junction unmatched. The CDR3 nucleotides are TGTGCCAGCAGTTATACGAGCGGGGGAAACTACGAGCAGTACTTC. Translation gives CASSYTSGGNYEQYF.

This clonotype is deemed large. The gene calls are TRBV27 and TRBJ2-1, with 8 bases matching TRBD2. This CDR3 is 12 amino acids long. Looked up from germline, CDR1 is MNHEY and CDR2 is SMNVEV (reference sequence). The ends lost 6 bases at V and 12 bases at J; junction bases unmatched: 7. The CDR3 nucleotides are TGTGCCAGCAGGGGGACTAGTCCGACGCAGTTCTTC. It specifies CASRGTSPTQFF.

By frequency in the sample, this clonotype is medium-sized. The CDR3 DNA is TGTGCCAGCAGCTTAGATCGGAAAACTAGCGGGAGAAATGAGCAGTTCTTC. Its translation is CASSLDRKTSGRNEQFF. The chain recombines TRBV11-2 with TRBJ2-1, with TRBD2 matching 11 bases. This CDR3 contains 17 residues. V dropped 0 bases and J dropped 7; count of bases not matched to a gene: 8. Germline values: CDR1 SGHAT, CDR2 FQNNGV.

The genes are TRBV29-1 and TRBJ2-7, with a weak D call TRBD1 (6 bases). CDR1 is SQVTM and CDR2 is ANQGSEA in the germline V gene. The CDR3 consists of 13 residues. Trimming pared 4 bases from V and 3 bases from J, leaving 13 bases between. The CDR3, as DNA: TGCAGCGTTGGGACAGCCCCCGTCTACGAGCAGTACTTC. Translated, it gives CSVGTAPVYEQYF.

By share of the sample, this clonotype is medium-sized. The CDR3 loop is CASSPLLPEQYF. CDR3 coding DNA: TGTGCCAGCAGTCCTCTCCTCCCCGAGCAGTACTTC. The rearrangement joins TRBV2 to TRBJ2-7; D is uncertain. Trimming pared 5 bases from V and 6 bases from J, leaving 11 bases between. The CDR3 has 12 residues. Germline assignment: CDR1 SNHLY and CDR2 FYNNEI.

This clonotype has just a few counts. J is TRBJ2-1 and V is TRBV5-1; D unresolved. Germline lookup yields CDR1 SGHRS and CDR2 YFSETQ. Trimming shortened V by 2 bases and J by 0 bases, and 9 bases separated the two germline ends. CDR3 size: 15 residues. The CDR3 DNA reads TGCGCCAGCAGCTTTGGGGATAGCTCCTACAATGAGCAGTTCTTC. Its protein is CASSFGDSSYNEQFF.

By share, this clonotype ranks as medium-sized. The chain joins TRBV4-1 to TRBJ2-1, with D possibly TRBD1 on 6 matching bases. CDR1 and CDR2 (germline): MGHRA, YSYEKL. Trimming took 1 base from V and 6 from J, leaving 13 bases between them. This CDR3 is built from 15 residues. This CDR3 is CASSQAPRGVNEQFF. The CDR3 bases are TGCGCCAGCAGCCAAGCACCCAGGGGAGTCAATGAGCAGTTCTTC.

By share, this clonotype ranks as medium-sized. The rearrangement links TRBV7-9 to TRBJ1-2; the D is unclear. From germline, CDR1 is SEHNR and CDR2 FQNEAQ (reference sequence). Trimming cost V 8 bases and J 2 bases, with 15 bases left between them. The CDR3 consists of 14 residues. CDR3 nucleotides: TGTGCCAGCGCCCCCGAGTTCAGGAACTATGGCTACACCTTC. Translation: CASAPEFRNYGYTF.

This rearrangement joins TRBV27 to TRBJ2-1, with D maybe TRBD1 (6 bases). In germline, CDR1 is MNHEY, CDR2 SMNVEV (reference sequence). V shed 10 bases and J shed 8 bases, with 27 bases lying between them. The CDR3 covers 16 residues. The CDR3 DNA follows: TGTGCCACAGCTGCCAAATACAGGGTATTTTTGGATGAGCAGTTCTTC. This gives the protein CATAAKYRVFLDEQFF.

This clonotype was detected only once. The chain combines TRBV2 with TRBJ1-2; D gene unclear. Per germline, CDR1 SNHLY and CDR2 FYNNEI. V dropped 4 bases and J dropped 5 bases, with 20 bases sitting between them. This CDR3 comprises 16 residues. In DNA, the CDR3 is TGTGCCAGCAGTGTTTTGGCCTCTTCCAGTGGGTATGGCTACACCTTC. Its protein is CASSVLASSSGYGYTF. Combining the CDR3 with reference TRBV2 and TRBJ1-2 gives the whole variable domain EPEVTQTPSHQVTQMGQEVILRCVPISNHLYFYWYRQILGQKVEFLVSFYNNEISEKSEIFDDQFSVERPDGSNFTLKIRSTKLEDSAMYFCASSVLASSSGYGYTFGSGTRLTVV.

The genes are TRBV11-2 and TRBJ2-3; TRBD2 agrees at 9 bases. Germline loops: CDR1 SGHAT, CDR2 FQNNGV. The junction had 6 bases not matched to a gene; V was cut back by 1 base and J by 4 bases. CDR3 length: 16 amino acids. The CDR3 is CASSLAASGVSDTQYF. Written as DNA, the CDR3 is TGTGCCAGCAGCTTAGCGGCTAGCGGGGTGTCAGATACGCAGTATTTT.

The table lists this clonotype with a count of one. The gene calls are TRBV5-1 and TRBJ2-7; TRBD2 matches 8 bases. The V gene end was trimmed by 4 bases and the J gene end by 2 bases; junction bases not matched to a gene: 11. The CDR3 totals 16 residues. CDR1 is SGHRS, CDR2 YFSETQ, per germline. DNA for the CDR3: TGCGCCAGCAGCCCCACTCTGACAGCGGGGGCCTACGAGCAGTACTTC. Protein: CASSPTLTAGAYEQYF.

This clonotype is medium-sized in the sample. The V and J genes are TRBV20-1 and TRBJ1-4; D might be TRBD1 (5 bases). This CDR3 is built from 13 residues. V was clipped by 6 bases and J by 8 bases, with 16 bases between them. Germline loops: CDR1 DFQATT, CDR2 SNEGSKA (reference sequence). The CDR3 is CSARDQRQEKLFF. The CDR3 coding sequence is TGCAGTGCCAGGGACCAACGACAGGAAAAACTGTTTTTT.

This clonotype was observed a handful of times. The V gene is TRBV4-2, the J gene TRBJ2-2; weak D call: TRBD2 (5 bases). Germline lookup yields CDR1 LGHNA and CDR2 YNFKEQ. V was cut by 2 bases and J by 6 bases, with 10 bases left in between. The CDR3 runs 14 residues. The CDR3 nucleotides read TGTGCCAGCAGCCAAACTACGAGGGCCGGGGAGCTGTTTTTT. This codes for CASSQTTRAGELFF.

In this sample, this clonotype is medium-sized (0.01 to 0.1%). This chain's CDR3 is CASSVGLGYDTQYF. The CDR3 region has the DNA TGTGCCAGCAGCGTAGGGCTAGGGTATGATACGCAGTATTTT. The J gene is TRBJ2-3, the V gene TRBV9; D is uncertain. The V and J ends lost 0 bases and 6 bases respectively, with 11 bases between them. Germline V gene data show CDR1 as SGDLS and CDR2 as YYNGEE. This CDR3 region has 14 residues.

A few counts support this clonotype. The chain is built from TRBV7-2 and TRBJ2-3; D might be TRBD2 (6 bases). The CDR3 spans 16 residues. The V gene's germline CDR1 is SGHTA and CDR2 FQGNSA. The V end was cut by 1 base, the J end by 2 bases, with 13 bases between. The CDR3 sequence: CASSLGGTTLTDTQYF. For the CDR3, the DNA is TGTGCCAGCAGCTTAGGCGGGACGACGCTCACAGATACGCAGTATTTT.